The rows below give T cell receptor beta chains drawn from one sample of a study of blood T cell repertoires in COVID-19. Assay: immunoSEQ multiplex PCR; the TCRdb copy retains only in-frame clones and omits some. Of roughly 200,000 clones detected, 82% appear once; the ten largest clones hold less than 9.5%. Input material: peripheral blood. Every receptor here comes from a woman older than 75 with COVID-19, enrolled during active disease. The CDR3 runs from the conserved cysteine through the conserved F or W. D genes are given only for firm matches. Not all rows give a size; the values are once, few, many and, for expanded clones, a class.

clone_size,j_call,v_call,d_call,cdr3_aa,cdr3_nt
few,TRBJ1-4,TRBV28,.,CASSLLPEASEKLFF,TGTGCCAGCAGTTTACTTCCGGAAGCGAGTGAAAAACTGTTTTTT
.,TRBJ2-2,TRBV15,.,CATSRVLGDWVAGELFF,TGTGCCACCAGCAGAGTCTTAGGGGATTGGGTGGCCGGGGAGCTGTTTTTT
.,TRBJ2-5,TRBV7-9,TRBD1,CASSLAGRGRGSKQETQYF,TGTGCCAGCAGCTTAGCGGGCAGGGGGCGTGGGAGCAAGCAAGAGACCCAGTACTTC
.,TRBJ1-4,TRBV7-2,.,CASSFAGTGGFGEKLFF,TGTGCCAGCAGCTTTGCCGGGACGGGGGGTTTTGGGGAAAAACTGTTTTTT
.,TRBJ2-5,TRBV18,TRBD2,CASSLTGTREKETQYF,TGTGCCAGCTCACTAACCGGGACTAGGGAAAAAGAGACCCAGTACTTC
.,TRBJ2-3,TRBV3-1/TRBV3-2,TRBD2,CASSYVQRELDTQYF,TGTGCCAGCAGCTATGTCCAGCGGGAGCTAGATACGCAGTATTTT
.,TRBJ1-2,TRBV6-4,TRBD1,CASSDWGQRYTF,TGTGCCAGCAGTGACTGGGGACAGCGCTACACCTTC
.,TRBJ2-7,TRBV9,TRBD2,CASSPLGYPGSGGYEQYF,TGTGCCAGCAGCCCCCTGGGATACCCAGGCTCCGGGGGGTACGAGCAGTACTTC
.,TRBJ2-1,TRBV5-6,.,CASSGYSVSRQFF,TGTGCCAGCAGCGGATATAGCGTTAGTAGGCAGTTCTTC
.,TRBJ1-2,TRBV2,.,CASSHRDIGYTF,TGTGCCAGCAGTCACAGGGATATCGGCTACACCTTC
.,TRBJ2-2,TRBV30,.,CAWTPRDLNTGELFF,TGTGCCTGGACCCCCCGGGACTTAAACACCGGGGAGCTGTTTTTT
.,TRBJ2-7,TRBV10-1,.,CASSDSRDEQYF,TGCGCCAGCAGTGACTCCAGGGACGAGCAGTACTTC
.,TRBJ2-5,TRBV5-1,.,CASSLEASVTGYF,TGCGCCAGCAGCTTGGAGGCTAGCGTTACGGGGTACTTC
.,TRBJ1-1,TRBV7-9,.,CASSLTTGGAGF,TGTGCCAGCAGCTTAACAACAGGAGGGGCCGGGTTT
.,TRBJ2-7,TRBV9,.,CASSLTDNEQYF,TGTGCCAGCAGCCTGACGGACAACGAGCAGTACTTC
.,TRBJ2-1,TRBV7-2,.,CASSSLASIAINEQFF,TGTGCCAGCAGCTCGCTAGCGTCCATCGCTATCAATGAGCAGTTCTTC
.,TRBJ2-5,TRBV20-1,TRBD2,CSASGSGGAMGETQYF,TGCAGTGCTAGTGGTAGCGGGGGGGCCATGGGAGAGACCCAGTACTTC
.,TRBJ1-4,TRBV18,.,CASSPASQGEWEKLFF,TGTGCCAGCTCACCGGCCTCACAGGGTGAATGGGAAAAACTGTTTTTT
.,TRBJ2-1,TRBV28,.,CASGTAGRGAEQFF,TGTGCCAGCGGTACCGCAGGGCGTGGGGCTGAGCAGTTCTTC
few,TRBJ2-1,TRBV4-3,TRBD2,CASSQDGLAGGAFF,TGCGCCAGCAGCCAAGATGGACTAGCGGGAGGGGCGTTCTTC
.,TRBJ1-2,TRBV3-1/TRBV3-2,TRBD1,CASSQQRTGGVSAGYTF,TGTGCCAGCAGCCAACAAAGGACAGGGGGGGTCTCGGCTGGCTACACCTTC
.,TRBJ2-3,TRBV5-4,.,CASSLAGRRTDTQYF,TGTGCCAGCAGCTTGGCAGGGCGAAGAACAGATACGCAGTATTTT
.,TRBJ1-4,TRBV12-3/TRBV12-4,.,CASSLDLERLFF,TGTGCCAGCAGTTTAGATCTAGAAAGACTGTTTTTT
.,TRBJ2-5,TRBV15,TRBD2,CATSSLAGGPMETQYF,TGTGCCACCAGCAGCCTAGCGGGGGGGCCTATGGAGACCCAGTACTTC
.,TRBJ1-2,TRBV18,.,CASSPGSRGYTF,TGTGCCAGCTCGCCGGGGAGTCGCGGCTACACCTTC
.,TRBJ1-6,TRBV5-5,TRBD1,CASSFTGDSPLHF,TGTGCCAGCAGCTTCACAGGGGACTCACCCCTCCACTTT
.,TRBJ1-5,TRBV24-1,.,CATSDRHF,TGTGCCACCAGTGATCGTCATTTT
.,TRBJ1-2,TRBV10-3,.,CAAGPYGYTF,TGTGCCGCGGGGCCCTATGGCTACACCTTC
.,TRBJ2-7,TRBV2,.,CASSTSIRSYEQYF,TGTGCCAGCAGTACTAGCATCCGCTCCTACGAGCAGTACTTC
.,TRBJ2-2,TRBV19,TRBD1,CASSDRTGGRTGELFF,TGTGCCAGTAGTGACCGGACAGGGGGTAGGACCGGGGAGCTGTTTTTT
few,TRBJ1-1,TRBV5-8,.,CASSLSTRNTEAFF,TGTGCCAGCAGCTTGTCCACGAGGAACACTGAAGCTTTCTTT
few,TRBJ1-6,TRBV19,.,CASRNAGREISPLHF,TGTGCCAGTAGAAACGCGGGAAGAGAGATTTCACCCCTCCACTTT
.,TRBJ2-1,TRBV7-3,.,CASSLTVLGGDEQFF,TGTGCCAGCAGCTTAACGGTCCTAGGTGGCGATGAGCAGTTCTTC
few,TRBJ1-6,TRBV30,.,CAWSEAGQSSPLHF,TGTGCCTGGAGTGAGGCCGGACAGTCTTCACCCCTCCACTTT
.,TRBJ2-6,TRBV28,TRBD2,CASKASGRSGANVLTF,TGTGCCAGCAAGGCTAGCGGGAGGTCCGGGGCCAACGTCCTGACTTTC
.,TRBJ2-5,TRBV18,.,CASSPILRSQETQYF,TGTGCCAGCTCACCTATCCTAAGATCGCAAGAGACCCAGTACTTC
.,TRBJ1-1,TRBV7-9,.,CASSPPTAPRGTEAFF,TGTGCCAGCAGCCCCCCGACGGCGCCTAGGGGCACTGAAGCTTTCTTT
.,TRBJ1-2,TRBV10-3,.,CAISVGEGYGYTF,TGTGCCATCAGTGTCGGGGAGGGGTATGGCTACACCTTC
.,TRBJ1-1,TRBV28,.,CASSSPGGNTEAFF,TGTGCCAGCAGTTCACCGGGGGGAAACACTGAAGCTTTCTTT
.,TRBJ1-5,TRBV10-3,.,CAISEGAQPQHF,TGTGCCATCAGTGAAGGGGCTCAGCCCCAGCATTTT
.,TRBJ2-7,TRBV3-1/TRBV3-2,.,CASSRAGAEQYF,TGTGCCAGCAGCCGGGCAGGGGCCGAGCAGTACTTC
.,TRBJ2-5,TRBV30,TRBD2,CAWSRGGAPETQYF,TGTGCCTGGAGCCGCGGGGGGGCTCCAGAGACCCAGTACTTC
.,TRBJ2-1,TRBV18,TRBD1,CASSPRRTGVDEQFF,TGTGCCAGCTCACCAAGACGTACAGGGGTGGATGAGCAGTTCTTC
.,TRBJ1-1,TRBV11-2,TRBD1,CASSLDGQDTTEAFF,TGTGCCAGCAGCTTAGACGGACAGGACACCACTGAAGCTTTCTTT
.,TRBJ1-2,TRBV30,TRBD1,CAWSAQGGGGYTF,TGTGCCTGGAGCGCACAGGGGGGAGGTGGCTACACCTTC
few,TRBJ2-1,TRBV29-1,TRBD1,CSVARDRENEQFF,TGCAGCGTCGCTAGGGACAGGGAAAATGAGCAGTTCTTC
.,TRBJ2-7,TRBV27,.,CASSSQYSSVLTYEQYF,TGTGCCAGCAGTTCCCAATACTCCAGCGTGCTGACCTACGAGCAGTACTTC
.,TRBJ1-1,TRBV10-1,TRBD1,CAIKPQGARILTEAFF,TGCGCCATCAAACCACAGGGGGCGCGAATTCTTACTGAAGCTTTCTTT
few,TRBJ2-1,TRBV4-2,.,CASSQEAGIYGEQFF,TGTGCCAGCAGCCAAGAAGCAGGGATCTACGGTGAGCAGTTCTTC
few,TRBJ2-2,TRBV7-2,.,CASSLRSAGELFF,TGTGCCAGCAGCTTACGCTCGGCCGGGGAGCTGTTTTTT
few,TRBJ1-1,TRBV5-1,TRBD1,CASSSQGPEAFF,TGCGCCAGCAGCTCACAGGGGCCTGAAGCTTTCTTT
few,TRBJ1-1,TRBV30,TRBD1,CACTFIGGARGNTEAFF,TGTGCCTGCACCTTTATAGGGGGCGCAAGGGGAAACACTGAAGCTTTCTTT
.,TRBJ1-5,TRBV10-3,TRBD1,CAISEWAGQGSNQPQHF,TGTGCCATCAGTGAGTGGGCGGGACAGGGCAGCAATCAGCCCCAGCATTTT
.,TRBJ1-2,TRBV18,.,CASSPNRAVNYGYTF,TGTGCCAGCTCACCGAACCGCGCGGTTAACTATGGCTACACCTTC
.,TRBJ1-1,TRBV30,.,CAWTRRGVNTEAFF,TGTGCCTGGACCAGACGGGGTGTGAACACTGAAGCTTTCTTT
.,TRBJ2-7,TRBV5-1,TRBD1,CASSLGTGRYHEQYF,TGCGCCAGCAGCTTGGGGACAGGTCGTTACCACGAGCAGTACTTC